The sequence of this T cell receptor beta chain was determined in a study of response to subunit inactivated influenza vaccine. Study-wide points: Researchers suggested that each seasonal influenza vaccination recruits few new T cells.

Germline-derived CDR1 and CDR2 are SEHNR and FQNEAQ (reference sequence). This CDR3 region has 14 residues. One entry per CDR3 protein, called by TCRdb with MiXCR from the RT-PCR reads. The repertoire consists of hundreds of thousands of distinct CDR3 sequences, with 15% to 19% occurring once and the leading ten covering roughly 11%. To note about this clonotype: Its antigen is not identified. A read error may produce the germline difference seen at one junction end.

This TCR came from a man in his fifties who received an inactivated influenza vaccine. The gene calls are TRBV7-9 and TRBJ1-1; a possible D gene is TRBD1 (6 bases). Here the sequenced sample was PBMCs from blood, taken roughly 13 days after vaccination. CDR3 sequence: CASSSKTGRTEALF. CDR3 nucleotides: TGTGCCAGCAGCTCAAAGACAGGCAGGACTGAAGCTCTCTTT.